This T cell receptor beta chain stems from a study of T-cell reconstitution after alpha-beta-depleted transplantation in children. General study results and limits: Expanded graft clones numbering several hundred reportedly gave rise to alpha-beta T cells about two months after transplant.

About this clonotype: Its target is unknown.

Unique molecular identifiers were incorporated into the prepared TCRbeta library. TCRdb reprocessed the PCR reads with MiXCR, giving one entry per CDR3 protein. The sample carries fewer than 700,000 distinct CDR3 sequences, about an eighth recorded once. The CDR3 is 19 amino acids. Germline V lookup: CDR1 SGHRS, CDR2 YFSETQ. V dropped 1 base and J dropped 5; count of bases not matched to a gene: 21. This receptor was taken from a male patient younger than 18 who had a stem cell transplant for acute myeloid leukemia, so the T cells may come from the graft donor. The chain recombines TRBV5-1 with TRBJ2-7; 7 bases match TRBD2. The material sequenced was PBMCs, mostly from graft donor cells, taken 360 days after TCRalphabeta/CD19-depleted stem cell transplant. The CDR3 sequence: CASSLSNRLAVEGFHEQYF. CDR3 sequence (DNA): TGCGCCAGCAGCTTGTCCAACAGACTAGCAGTAGAGGGATTCCACGAGCAGTACTTC. Full variable domain (remainder filled in from reference TRBV5-1 and TRBJ2-7): KAGVTQTPRYLIKTRGQQVTLSCSPISGHRSVSWYQQTPGQGLQFLFEYFSETQRNKGNFPGRFSGRQFSNSRSEMNVSTLELGDSALYLCASSLSNRLAVEGFHEQYFGPGTRLTVT.